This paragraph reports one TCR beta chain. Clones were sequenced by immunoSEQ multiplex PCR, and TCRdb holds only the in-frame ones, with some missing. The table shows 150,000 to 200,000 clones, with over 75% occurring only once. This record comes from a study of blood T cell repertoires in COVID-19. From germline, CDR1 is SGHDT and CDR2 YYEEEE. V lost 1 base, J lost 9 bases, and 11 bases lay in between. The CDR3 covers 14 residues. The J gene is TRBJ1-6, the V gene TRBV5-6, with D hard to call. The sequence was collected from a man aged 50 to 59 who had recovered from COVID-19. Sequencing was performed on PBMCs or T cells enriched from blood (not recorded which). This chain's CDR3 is CASSLKGSGSPLHF. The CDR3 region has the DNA TGTGCCAGCAGCTTGAAAGGGAGTGGTTCACCCCTCCACTTT.